Below are 28 T cell receptor beta chains sequenced from a single sample in a study of human T cells and chemical hapten exposure. MiXCR was run by TCRdb on the RACE reads, yielding one entry per CDR3 protein. The table records some 36,000 distinct CDR3 sequences, over 7.5% of them present only once. Time point: patch test 3, about 24 weeks after DPC sensitization. The treatment was: therapeutic diphenylcyclopropenone sensitization with weekly scalp DPC. Total RNA was extracted from unfractionated whole blood. This specimen was whole blood, taken in connection with sensitization to the hapten diphenylcyclopropenone (DPC). The receptors come from a middle-aged man with alopecia areata. Some clones in this sample may be carry-over from other donors' samples.

The chain is built from TRBV7-9 and TRBJ1-4, with a tentative D call TRBD1 (6 bases). The germline V and J ends were trimmed by 2 bases and 5 bases, with 9 bases remaining between them. In germline, CDR1 is SEHNR, CDR2 FQNEAQ (reference sequence). The CDR3 runs 14 residues. In DNA form, the CDR3 reads TGTGCCAGCAGCTTAAGGCAGGGGAATGAAAAACTGTTTTTT. It yields the protein CASSLRQGNEKLFF.

This clonotype was detected ten times or more. V and J are TRBV20-1 and TRBJ1-5; 8 bases match TRBD1. Losses at the gene ends were 1 base for V and 0 bases for J; bases not matched to a gene: 5. Per germline, CDR1 DFQATT and CDR2 SNEGSKA (reference sequence). CDR3 size: 16 residues. CDR3 residues: CSARGRTGNSNQPQHF. CDR3 DNA: TGCAGTGCTAGAGGCAGGACAGGGAATAGCAATCAGCCCCAGCATTTT.

In its sample, this clonotype was seen many times. V and J are TRBV25-1 and TRBJ1-2; D unresolved. The germline V and J ends were trimmed by 3 bases and 6 bases, with 11 bases remaining between them. There are 13 residues in the CDR3. Per the germline V gene, CDR1 is MGHDK and CDR2 is SYGVNS. CDR3 sequence reads: CASSEGGNHGYTF. In DNA, the CDR3 is TGTGCCAGCAGTGAGGGAGGGAACCATGGCTACACCTTC.

This chain uses TRBV20-1 with TRBJ2-5; a possible D gene is TRBD1 (5 bases). The germline V gene has CDR1 DFQATT and CDR2 SNEGSKA (reference sequence). This CDR3 comprises 15 residues. The V end lost 2 bases, the J end lost 3 bases, and 16 bases lay between the germline ends. The CDR3 DNA sequence: TGCAGTGCTAGAACCCCCAGGGAAGGGGAAGAGACCCAGTACTTC. Encoded protein: CSARTPREGEETQYF.

Ten or more counts support this clonotype. V and J are TRBV5-1 and TRBJ2-7; D uncertain. There are 14 residues in the CDR3. The germline V gene has CDR1 SGHRS and CDR2 YFSETQ. The V end lost 0 bases, the J end lost 0 bases, and 7 bases lay between the germline ends. CDR3 residues: CASSLDGYSYEQYF. The CDR3 DNA is TGCGCCAGCAGCTTGGACGGTTACTCCTACGAGCAGTACTTC.

This clonotype occurred a few times. The chain links TRBV20-1 to TRBJ1-1; weak D call: TRBD1 (6 bases). Germline V gene data show CDR1 as DFQATT and CDR2 as SNEGSKA (reference sequence). The CDR3 runs 13 residues. Trimming left V 6 bases short and J 4 bases short, with 15 bases between. This chain's CDR3 is CSAPTGVFTEAFF. CDR3 coding DNA: TGCAGTGCCCCGACAGGTGTTTTCACTGAAGCTTTCTTT.

This clonotype was observed at least ten times. CDR3 sequence (DNA): TGTGCCAGCAGCTTACAAGGGACTAGTTACCACAATGAGCAGTTCTTC. This sequence encodes CASSLQGTSYHNEQFF. V usage is TRBV7-9 and J usage is TRBJ2-1; 8 bases fit TRBD2. The germline V gene encodes CDR1 SEHNR and CDR2 FQNEAQ (reference sequence). After removal of 2 bases from V and 5 bases from J, the junction contained 8 bases not matched to a gene. This CDR3 is 16 amino acids long.

The chain carries TRBV4-3 and TRBJ2-1; maybe TRBD2 (5 bases). Germline assignment: CDR1 LGHNA and CDR2 YSLEER. This CDR3 has 14 amino acids. The germline V and J ends were trimmed by 0 bases and 6 bases, with 9 bases remaining between them. The CDR3 protein is CASSQETTGNEQFF. DNA of the CDR3: TGCGCCAGCAGCCAAGAGACTACCGGCAATGAGCAGTTCTTC.

This clonotype was seen ten or more times. This rearrangement joins TRBV4-1 to TRBJ2-7; TRBD2 matches at 13 bases. V dropped 0 bases and J dropped 2; count of bases not matched to a gene: 7. CDR1 MGHRA and CDR2 YSYEKL come from the germline V gene. This CDR3 is built from 18 residues. The CDR3 region is CASSQDPRTSGRTYEQYF. CDR3 in DNA: TGCGCCAGCAGCCAAGATCCCCGGACTAGCGGGAGAACCTACGAGCAGTACTTC.

This clonotype was recorded a few times. V usage is TRBV5-1 and J usage is TRBJ2-3; D unresolved. Trimming removed 3 bases from V and 5 bases from J, with 19 bases in between. This CDR3 is 16 amino acids long. CDR1 SGHRS and CDR2 YFSETQ come from the germline V gene. The CDR3 region has the DNA TGCGCCAGCAGCTCGGCGAACCTAGTCACCGGAGATACGCAGTATTTT. Translating gives CASSSANLVTGDTQYF.

This clonotype was observed many times. The CDR3 reads CASSPLQGENSPLHF. Written as DNA, the CDR3 is TGTGCCAGCAGCCCCTTACAGGGGGAGAATTCACCCCTCCACTTT. V usage is TRBV7-9 and J usage is TRBJ1-6; 8 bases are shared with TRBD1. Germline lookup yields CDR1 SEHNR and CDR2 FQNEAQ (reference sequence). CDR3 length: 15 amino acids. J lost 7 bases, V lost 5 bases, and 7 bases had no gene match.

This clonotype came up a few times. The chain uses TRBV5-1 and TRBJ2-1, with D maybe TRBD2 (5 bases). The germline V and J ends were trimmed by 0 bases and 4 bases, with 11 bases remaining between them. Germline lookup yields CDR1 SGHRS and CDR2 YFSETQ. The CDR3 loop spans 15 amino acids. CDR3 sequence reads: CASSLGGRSYNEQFF. CDR3 sequence (DNA): TGCGCCAGCAGCTTGGGAGGGCGATCGTACAATGAGCAGTTCTTC.

This clonotype turned up a few times. V is TRBV6-5 and J is TRBJ2-7, with D tentatively TRBD1 or TRBD2 (5 bases each). CDR3 length equals 13 residues. Germline lookup yields CDR1 MNHEY and CDR2 SVGAGI. The germline V and J ends were trimmed by 0 bases and 5 bases, with 8 bases remaining between them. The DNA of the CDR3 is TGTGCCAGCAGTTACTCGAGAGGGGACGAGCAGTACTTC. Protein: CASSYSRGDEQYF.

The J gene is TRBJ1-5, the V gene TRBV11-2, with D hard to call. Germline CDR1 reads SGHAT; CDR2 reads FQNNGV. Between the trimmed V and J ends, which lost 2 bases and 6 bases, there was a span of 8 bases. CDR3 length: 13 residues. The DNA for the CDR3 is TGTGCCAGCAGCTTATCTATGACTCAGCCCCAGCATTTT. Encoded protein: CASSLSMTQPQHF.

The genes are TRBV20-1 and TRBJ2-6; D might be TRBD1 (6 bases). Germline lookup yields CDR1 DFQATT and CDR2 SNEGSKA (reference sequence). The CDR3 runs to 15 residues. V was trimmed by 3 bases and J by 0 bases, leaving 9 bases between them. The CDR3 bases are TGCAGTGCTAGGGCAGGGGCCTCTGGGGCCAACGTCCTGACTTTC. It is translated as CSARAGASGANVLTF.

In this sample, this clonotype turned up many times. The V and J genes are TRBV7-2 and TRBJ1-1; weak D call: TRBD1 (6 bases). Germline V CDR1 and CDR2: SGHTA, FQGNSA. The CDR3 has 15 amino acids. The V and J ends lost 1 base and 4 bases respectively, with 13 bases between them. The CDR3 region is CASSLVGGLGTEAFF. The CDR3 nucleotides are TGTGCCAGCAGCTTAGTCGGGGGGCTCGGCACTGAAGCTTTCTTT.

This clonotype has just a few counts. V gene TRBV24-1 combines with J gene TRBJ2-5; a weak D match, TRBD1 (5 bases). The CDR3 is 15 amino acids. The germline gives CDR1 KGHDR, CDR2 SFDVKD. Trimming shortened V by 4 bases and J by 5 bases, and 16 bases separated the two germline ends. CDR3 amino acids: CATSDPVGVMETQYF. CDR3 bases: TGTGCCACCAGTGACCCCGTAGGGGTGATGGAGACCCAGTACTTC.

The chain links TRBV7-9 to TRBJ2-3; TRBD2 aligns across 9 bases. V trimming: 1 base; J trimming: 6 bases; junction bases outside the gene matches: 8. In germline, CDR1 is SEHNR, CDR2 FQNEAQ (reference sequence). This CDR3 contains 16 residues. CDR3 in DNA: TGTGCCAGCAGCTTAGGTTCTAGCGGGGTCCAGGATACGCAGTATTTT. This gives the protein CASSLGSSGVQDTQYF.

The chain couples TRBV7-9 to TRBJ1-1; D unresolved. The germline V gene encodes CDR1 SEHNR and CDR2 FQNEAQ (reference sequence). The ends were cut back, 0 bases at V and 0 bases at J, with 5 bases in the middle. CDR3 size: 14 residues. CDR3 loop: CASSLANLNTEAFF. The CDR3 coding sequence is TGTGCCAGCAGCTTAGCCAATCTGAACACTGAAGCTTTCTTT. The variable domain in full, with the rest retrieved from reference TRBV7-9 and TRBJ1-1, is DTGVSQNPRHKITKRGQNVTFRCDPISEHNRLYWYRQTLGQGPEFLTYFQNEAQLEKSRLLSDRFSAERPKGSFSTLEIQRTEQGDSAMYLCASSLANLNTEAFFGQGTRLTVV.

The genes are TRBV3-1 and TRBJ2-1; 10 bases line up with TRBD2. The CDR3 covers 16 residues. V trimming: 1 base; J trimming: 6 bases; junction bases outside the gene matches: 6. CDR1 and CDR2 (germline): LGHDT, YNNKEL (reference sequence). The CDR3: CASSQVRLAGGNEQFF. CDR3 nucleotide sequence: TGTGCCAGCAGCCAAGTTCGACTAGCGGGTGGCAATGAGCAGTTCTTC.

The V gene is TRBV12-3 or TRBV12-4, the J gene TRBJ2-3; D may correspond to TRBD1 or TRBD2 (5 bases each). V dropped 6 bases and J dropped 0 bases, with 13 bases sitting between them. This CDR3 comprises 15 residues. This CDR3 reads CASRTGTQSTDTQYF. DNA of the CDR3: TGTGCCAGCAGAACCGGGACCCAGAGCACAGATACGCAGTATTTT.

This clonotype has just a few counts. V usage is TRBV6-1 and J usage is TRBJ1-5, with TRBD1 as a possible D gene (6 bases). The V gene lost 8 bases and the J gene lost 7 bases, with 18 bases spanning the gap. CDR1 and CDR2 (germline): MNHNS, SASEGT. This CDR3 comprises 14 residues. The CDR3: CASAENRERQPQHF. Here the CDR3 DNA reads TGTGCCAGCGCCGAGAACAGGGAAAGACAGCCCCAGCATTTT.

There are many counts of this clonotype. CDR3: CSALAGDYEQYF. In DNA form, the CDR3 reads TGCAGTGCTTTAGCGGGAGACTACGAGCAGTACTTC. J is TRBJ2-7 and V is TRBV20-1; 9 bases map to TRBD2. Germline CDR1 and CDR2: DFQATT and SNEGSKA (reference sequence). There are 12 residues in the CDR3. V dropped 5 bases and J dropped 3; count of bases not matched to a gene: 2.

The rearrangement joins TRBV10-3 to TRBJ2-3, with 11 bases aligning to TRBD2. J gave up 6 bases and V 9 bases, and 14 bases lay outside the gene matches. Germline CDR1 is ENHRY and CDR2 is SYGVKD. The length of the CDR3 is 16 residues. The CDR3 sequence: CAISYSTSGSSDTQYF. In DNA, the CDR3 is TGTGCCATTTCATACTCTACTAGCGGGAGTTCCGATACGCAGTATTTT.

This clonotype was detected many times. The CDR3 protein is CASSAGRSYEQYF. CDR3 nucleotides: TGTGCCAGTAGCGCGGGAAGGTCCTACGAGCAGTACTTC. The chain carries TRBV12-3 or TRBV12-4 and TRBJ2-7; tentatively, D is TRBD2 (6 bases). V was pared by 9 bases and J by 1 base, with 13 bases between. The CDR3 loop spans 13 amino acids.

The chain employs TRBV10-1 and TRBJ2-1, with D perhaps matching TRBD1 (6 bases). Trimming pared 5 bases from V and 5 bases from J, leaving 16 bases between. From germline, CDR1 is WNHNN and CDR2 SYGVQD (reference sequence). The CDR3 length is 15 residues. The CDR3 DNA sequence: TGCGCCAGCAGTTGGGGACAAGTTGTCAACAATGAGCAGTTCTTC. Translating gives CASSWGQVVNNEQFF.

This clonotype showed up just a few times. This chain connects TRBV5-1 to TRBJ1-2, with D possibly TRBD1 on 5 matching bases. CDR1 is SGHRS, CDR2 YFSETQ, per germline. The CDR3 covers 14 residues. V gave up 4 bases and J gave up 3 bases, with 13 bases separating them. The CDR3 loop reads CASSPGDGYYGYTF. CDR3 DNA: TGCGCCAGCAGCCCCGGGGACGGATACTATGGCTACACCTTC.

This clonotype was detected only a few times. A much larger clone lies one base from this, so it may be a read error. The chain has TRBV28 and TRBJ2-7, with 12 bases lining up with TRBD2. The CDR3 contains 14 residues. In germline, CDR1 is MDHEN, CDR2 SYDVKM. V dropped 3 bases and J dropped 5; count of bases not matched to a gene: 2. Here the CDR3 reads CASSLTSGSHEQYF. The CDR3 region has the DNA TGTGCCAGCAGTTTGACTAGCGGGAGCCACGAGCAGTACTTC.